This entry lists 9 T cell receptor beta chains sequenced from one sample in a study of PD-1 blockade in classical Hodgkin lymphoma. Sequencing was performed with immunoSEQ multiplex PCR; in TCRdb, only in-frame clones are kept and a portion is missing. The sample yields 40,000 to 45,000 clones, just under 80% seen once. Exposure to brentuximab vedotin varied, and each patient had relapsed following autologous stem cell transplantation. The sample in question was peripheral blood mononuclear cells (PBMCs), obtained at baseline. These receptors all come from a human donor with classical Hodgkin lymphoma.

J is TRBJ2-7 and V is TRBV11-1; TRBD2 might be the D (6 bases). Germline-derived CDR1 and CDR2 are SGHAT and FQDESV (reference sequence). The CDR3 sequence is 15 residues long. V was clipped by 6 bases and J by 4 bases, with 19 bases between them. In nucleotides, the CDR3 is TGTGCCAGCAGTCCGGATGAATTTGGGAGGTACGAGCAGTACTTC. Protein: CASSPDEFGRYEQYF.

This CDR3 reads CAWSDRGEKLFF. As DNA, the CDR3 is TGTGCCTGGAGTGACAGGGGTGAAAAACTGTTTTTT. The chain uses TRBV30 and TRBJ1-4; 7 nucleotides match TRBD1. There are 12 residues in the CDR3. V dropped 1 base and J dropped 7; count of bases not matched to a gene: 0. Germline values: CDR1 GTSNPN, CDR2 SVGIG (reference sequence). Together with reference TRBV30 and TRBJ1-4, the CDR3 gives the full variable domain: SQTIHQWPATLVQPVGSPLSLECTVEGTSNPNLYWYRQAAGRGLQLLFYSVGIGQISSEVPQNLSASRPQDRQFILSSKKLLLSDSGFYLCAWSDRGEKLFFGSGTQLSVL.

This chain uses TRBV2 with TRBJ1-2; tentative D call: TRBD1 (5 bases). The CDR3 has 13 amino acids. V shed 7 bases and J shed 8 bases, with 17 bases lying between them. In germline, CDR1 is SNHLY, CDR2 FYNNEI. CDR3 in amino acids: CASITGPYRGYTF. CDR3 sequence (DNA): TGTGCCAGCATTACAGGCCCCTATCGAGGCTACACCTTC.

J is TRBJ2-2 and V is TRBV19; perhaps D is TRBD1 or TRBD2 (5 bases each). V shed 8 bases and J shed 2 bases, with 12 bases lying between them. CDR3 length equals 14 residues. From germline, CDR1 is LNHDA and CDR2 SQIVND (reference sequence). The CDR3 DNA follows: TGTGCCAGTGTTCGGGACCTCAACACCGGGGAGCTGTTTTTT. Translating it yields CASVRDLNTGELFF.

The chain recombines TRBV4-3 with TRBJ1-1, with a possible D match to TRBD1 (5 bases). The CDR3 length is 14 residues. Germline V gives CDR1 LGHNA, CDR2 YSLEER. The ends were cut back, 3 bases at V and 6 bases at J, with 14 bases in the middle. The CDR3 sequence is CASSHHLRDSEAFF. CDR3 nucleotide sequence: TGCGCCAGCAGCCACCACTTACGGGACTCTGAAGCTTTCTTT.

V gene TRBV7-3 combines with J gene TRBJ2-1; TRBD1 aligns across 7 bases. Germline CDR1 SGHTA, CDR2 FQGTGA. This CDR3 has 15 residues. The V and J ends lost 0 bases and 6 bases, in that order; junction bases with no gene match: 5. The DNA of the CDR3 is TGTGCCAGCAGCTTAACAGACAGGGCGGGCAATGAGCAGTTCTTC. As protein: CASSLTDRAGNEQFF.

This clone was seen only once. The V gene is TRBV5-4, the J gene TRBJ2-7, with 9 bases that match TRBD1. Trimming took 3 bases from V and 2 from J; bases not matched to a gene: 6. This CDR3 has 15 amino acids. The germline V gene encodes CDR1 SGHNT and CDR2 YYREEE (reference sequence). CDR3 coding DNA: TGTGCCAGCAGCTCGGGGACAGGGAGGCCCTACGAGCAGTACTTC. Its protein product is CASSSGTGRPYEQYF.

The chain carries TRBV6-5 and TRBJ1-4; no clear D. The CDR3 consists of 15 residues. In germline, CDR1 is MNHEY, CDR2 SVGAGI. The V and J ends lost 4 bases and 5 bases respectively, with 14 bases between them. The CDR3 region is CASSSSIYENEKLFF. The DNA for the CDR3 is TGTGCCAGCAGTTCTAGCATTTATGAGAATGAAAAACTGTTTTTT.

The chain recombines TRBV7-8 with TRBJ1-4; no definite D call. Per the germline V gene, CDR1 is SGHVS and CDR2 is FQNEAQ. CDR3 size: 16 residues. Trimming left V 5 bases short and J 3 bases short, with 16 bases between. The DNA for the CDR3 is TGTGCCAGCAGCACCGGTCGTGGCGCGGCTAATGAAAAACTGTTTTTT. As protein: CASSTGRGAANEKLFF.